The sequence of this T cell receptor (beta chain) was determined in a study of yellow fever vaccine responses in identical twins. Study-wide points: As reported, the vaccine T cell response of twins seemed partly convergent and partly personalized.

Each CDR3 protein is one row after TCRdb ran MiXCR on the RT-PCR reads. This sample yields around 18,000 distinct CDR3 sequences, of which approximately 63% are seen a single time; 6% to 8.5% belongs to the top ten. This clonotype appeared a few times. Antigen specificity is unknown. The CDR3 runs 16 residues. J gave up 6 bases and V 3 bases, and 11 bases lay outside the gene matches. Germline V CDR1 and CDR2: DFQATT, SNEGSKA (reference sequence). This sequence was found in a woman aged 18-29 years who received the yellow fever vaccine. The sequencing used T cells from blood (PBMCs), unsorted or a sorted subset (not recorded which), collected before or after yellow fever vaccination (not recorded which). The chain couples TRBV20-1 to TRBJ2-3; TRBD2 matches at 11 bases. The CDR3 coding sequence is TGCAGTGCTAGGGACATACTAGCGGGAGAGGCCGATACGCAGTATTTT. Its translation: CSARDILAGEADTQYF.